This TCR beta chain was recovered during a study of yellow fever vaccine responses in identical twins. TCRdb reprocessed the RT-PCR reads with MiXCR, giving one entry per CDR3 protein. The sample comprises around 1,700 distinct CDR3 sequences, roughly 88% of which are singletons, and 5.7% rests with the top ten. Concerning this clonotype: Its antigen remains unknown.

Study-wide results and limits: On the reported evidence, twins' vaccine T cell responses seemed partly convergent and partly personalized.

The input for sequencing was T cells from blood (PBMCs), unsorted or a sorted subset (not recorded which), taken before or after yellow fever vaccination (not recorded which). This TCR derives from a woman between 18 and 29 years old who received the yellow fever vaccine.

The CDR3 here is CAWSYVLSSYEQYF. CDR3 coding DNA: TGTGCCTGGAGTTACGTTCTCAGCTCCTACGAGCAGTACTTC. The V and J genes are TRBV30 and TRBJ2-7; D remains unclear. The CDR3 has 14 residues. The ends were cut back, 2 bases at V and 0 bases at J, with 11 bases in the middle. Germline V gene sequence: CDR1 GTSNPN, CDR2 SVGIG (reference sequence). Drawing the rest from reference TRBV30 and TRBJ2-7, the complete variable domain is SQTIHQWPATLVQPVGSPLSLECTVEGTSNPNLYWYRQAAGRGLQLLFYSVGIGQISSEVPQNLSASRPQDRQFILSSKKLLLSDSGFYLCAWSYVLSSYEQYFGPGTRLTVT.